A selection of T cell receptor beta chains follows, all from one sample in a study of Ad26.COV2.S vaccination and SARS-CoV-2 variants. Clones were read by immunoSEQ multiplex PCR, and TCRdb kept only the in-frame ones, dropping some. The sample shows about 400,000 clones, 70% to 90% of them seen only once. Sequences were derived from peripheral blood, sampled in a trial of Ad26.COV2.S vaccine versus placebo. The source of these receptors is a person between 18 and 65 years old who received the Ad26.COV2.S COVID-19 vaccine or a placebo. The CDR3 runs from the conserved cysteine through the conserved F or W. Each record gives: D gene, CDR3 length, clone size, J gene, V gene, CDR3 DNA, CDR3 protein. The D gene is left open where the match is weak. The size field is filled for only some rows; it gives once, few, many or a size class.

d_call: -; cdr3_length: 15; clone_size: -; j_call: TRBJ2-5; v_call: TRBV5-1; cdr3_nt: TGCGCCAGCAGCTTGGCCTTCAGGGATCAAGAGACCCAGTACTTC; cdr3_aa: CASSLAFRDQETQYF
d_call: TRBD2; cdr3_length: 15; clone_size: -; j_call: TRBJ2-5; v_call: TRBV7-2; cdr3_nt: TGTGCCAGCAGAAGGACTAGCGGACCCCAAGAGACCCAGTACTTC; cdr3_aa: CASRRTSGPQETQYF
d_call: -; cdr3_length: 16; clone_size: few; j_call: TRBJ1-3; v_call: TRBV19; cdr3_nt: TGTGCCAGTAGTCGGCAGGAATCCATCTCTGGAAACACCATATATTTT; cdr3_aa: CASSRQESISGNTIYF
d_call: -; cdr3_length: 13; clone_size: -; j_call: TRBJ2-2; v_call: TRBV9; cdr3_nt: TGTGCCAGCAGCCCAGGGAACACCGGGGAGCTGTTTTTT; cdr3_aa: CASSPGNTGELFF
d_call: TRBD1; cdr3_length: 14; clone_size: -; j_call: TRBJ2-5; v_call: TRBV13; cdr3_nt: TGTGCCAGCAGCTCAAGGACAGGGGAAGAGACCCAGTACTTC; cdr3_aa: CASSSRTGEETQYF
d_call: TRBD1; cdr3_length: 15; clone_size: -; j_call: TRBJ2-5; v_call: TRBV9; cdr3_nt: TGTGCCAGCAGCTTGTCGACAGGGGGCTTTGAGACCCAGTACTTC; cdr3_aa: CASSLSTGGFETQYF
d_call: -; cdr3_length: 18; clone_size: -; j_call: TRBJ2-2; v_call: TRBV4-3; cdr3_nt: TGCGCCAGCAGCCAGGATCCCCCCGGGACGGTGAACACCGGGGAGCTGTTTTTT; cdr3_aa: CASSQDPPGTVNTGELFF
d_call: TRBD1; cdr3_length: 16; clone_size: -; j_call: TRBJ2-4; v_call: TRBV28; cdr3_nt: TGTGCCAGCAGTCCAAGATCGGGACAGGGTAGGGACATTCAGTACTTC; cdr3_aa: CASSPRSGQGRDIQYF
d_call: -; cdr3_length: 15; clone_size: -; j_call: TRBJ1-5; v_call: TRBV3-1/TRBV3-2; cdr3_nt: TGTGCCAGCAGCCAAGCATCCGGAGACAATCAGCCCCAGCATTTT; cdr3_aa: CASSQASGDNQPQHF
d_call: -; cdr3_length: 15; clone_size: -; j_call: TRBJ1-3; v_call: TRBV4-1; cdr3_nt: TGCGCCAGCAGCCCAAGACGGAGCTCTGGAAACACCATATATTTT; cdr3_aa: CASSPRRSSGNTIYF
d_call: TRBD1; cdr3_length: 15; clone_size: -; j_call: TRBJ2-1; v_call: TRBV6-5; cdr3_nt: TGTGCCAGCAGTCAAAAACCGACAGGGTACAATGAGCAGTTCTTC; cdr3_aa: CASSQKPTGYNEQFF
d_call: -; cdr3_length: 12; clone_size: -; j_call: TRBJ1-1; v_call: TRBV28; cdr3_nt: TGTGCCAGCTCCGGTCTCGTAGGGGGAGCTTTCTTT; cdr3_aa: CASSGLVGGAFF
d_call: TRBD1; cdr3_length: 14; clone_size: once; j_call: TRBJ2-5; v_call: TRBV6-5; cdr3_nt: TGTGCCAGCAGGATACGGACAGGGGCGGAGACCCAGTACTTC; cdr3_aa: CASRIRTGAETQYF
d_call: -; cdr3_length: 15; clone_size: -; j_call: TRBJ2-7; v_call: TRBV11-3; cdr3_nt: TGTGCCAGCAGCCCCCGGGCAGGGTACCTTTACGAGCAGTACTTC; cdr3_aa: CASSPRAGYLYEQYF
d_call: TRBD2; cdr3_length: 15; clone_size: -; j_call: TRBJ2-7; v_call: TRBV9; cdr3_nt: TGTGCCAGCAGCGTAGGGTCTAGCGGGGTCTACGAGCAGTACTTC; cdr3_aa: CASSVGSSGVYEQYF
d_call: -; cdr3_length: 16; clone_size: -; j_call: TRBJ1-5; v_call: TRBV19; cdr3_nt: TGTGCCAGTAGTTACCGGACAAGGGTTAGCAATCAGCCCCAGCATTTT; cdr3_aa: CASSYRTRVSNQPQHF
d_call: -; cdr3_length: 14; clone_size: -; j_call: TRBJ1-4; v_call: TRBV7-9; cdr3_nt: TGTGCCAGCAGCTTCTCCGGGGATCGCGAAAAACTGTTTTTT; cdr3_aa: CASSFSGDREKLFF
d_call: -; cdr3_length: 15; clone_size: -; j_call: TRBJ1-2; v_call: TRBV5-5; cdr3_nt: TGTGCCAGCAGTTTTGGGCCTCGGGGGCCCTATGGCTACACCTTC; cdr3_aa: CASSFGPRGPYGYTF
d_call: -; cdr3_length: 13; clone_size: -; j_call: TRBJ2-5; v_call: TRBV7-3; cdr3_nt: TGTGCCAGCAGCCCAGGTCCGGAAGAGACCCAGTACTTC; cdr3_aa: CASSPGPEETQYF
d_call: TRBD1; cdr3_length: 14; clone_size: -; j_call: TRBJ1-5; v_call: TRBV4-2; cdr3_nt: TGTGCCAGCAGCCAAGAATGGACAGGTCAGCCCCAGCATTTT; cdr3_aa: CASSQEWTGQPQHF
d_call: -; cdr3_length: 17; clone_size: -; j_call: TRBJ1-4; v_call: TRBV18; cdr3_nt: TGTGCCAGCTCACCAAGGGAAGATTCTGCAACTAATGAAAAACTGTTTTTT; cdr3_aa: CASSPREDSATNEKLFF
d_call: TRBD1; cdr3_length: 16; clone_size: few; j_call: TRBJ1-6; v_call: TRBV7-3; cdr3_nt: TGTGCCAGCAGCCCGCAGGGGGCCCCCTATAATTCACCCCTCCACTTT; cdr3_aa: CASSPQGAPYNSPLHF
d_call: TRBD2; cdr3_length: 13; clone_size: -; j_call: TRBJ2-1; v_call: TRBV6-4; cdr3_nt: TGTGCCAGCAGTGACTATCTAGCGGGGGAGCAGTTCTTC; cdr3_aa: CASSDYLAGEQFF
d_call: TRBD1; cdr3_length: 14; clone_size: -; j_call: TRBJ2-3; v_call: TRBV5-4; cdr3_nt: TGTGCCAGCAGCCAGGGGGCCATCACAGATACGCAGTATTTT; cdr3_aa: CASSQGAITDTQYF
d_call: -; cdr3_length: 13; clone_size: -; j_call: TRBJ1-5; v_call: TRBV16; cdr3_nt: TGTGCCAGCAGCCAAGGACCAAATCAGCCCCAGCATTTT; cdr3_aa: CASSQGPNQPQHF
d_call: -; cdr3_length: 12; clone_size: -; j_call: TRBJ2-7; v_call: TRBV7-9; cdr3_nt: TGTGCCAGCAGCGCCCTACCCTACGAGCAGTACTTC; cdr3_aa: CASSALPYEQYF
d_call: TRBD1; cdr3_length: 12; clone_size: few; j_call: TRBJ1-2; v_call: TRBV6-6; cdr3_nt: TGTGCCAGCAGTTCCGGGACAGTTGGCTACACCTTC; cdr3_aa: CASSSGTVGYTF
d_call: -; cdr3_length: 13; clone_size: -; j_call: TRBJ2-6; v_call: TRBV5-4; cdr3_nt: TGTGCCAGCAGCTTGGAAGGGGCCAACGTCCTGACTTTC; cdr3_aa: CASSLEGANVLTF
d_call: -; cdr3_length: 17; clone_size: -; j_call: TRBJ2-1; v_call: TRBV7-2; cdr3_nt: TGTGCCAGCAGCTTATCACCCCCAACCCCTCTAGGCAATGAGCAGTTCTTC; cdr3_aa: CASSLSPPTPLGNEQFF
d_call: TRBD1; cdr3_length: 16; clone_size: -; j_call: TRBJ2-5; v_call: TRBV5-6; cdr3_nt: TGTGCCAGCAGCTTGGCCGGGACAGGGGTCCAAGAGACCCAGTACTTC; cdr3_aa: CASSLAGTGVQETQYF
d_call: -; cdr3_length: 16; clone_size: -; j_call: TRBJ2-5; v_call: TRBV15; cdr3_nt: TGTGCCACCAGCAGAAGGGGCGGGGCCTCGGAGGAGACCCAGTACTTC; cdr3_aa: CATSRRGGASEETQYF
d_call: TRBD1; cdr3_length: 14; clone_size: -; j_call: TRBJ1-5; v_call: TRBV6-5; cdr3_nt: TGTGCCAGCAGCGAGGGGGCCCAAAATCAGCCCCAGCATTTT; cdr3_aa: CASSEGAQNQPQHF
d_call: TRBD2; cdr3_length: 16; clone_size: -; j_call: TRBJ2-3; v_call: TRBV5-4; cdr3_nt: TGTGCCAGCAGCTTGGCCTTAGCGGGCCGCACAGATACGCAGTATTTT; cdr3_aa: CASSLALAGRTDTQYF
d_call: TRBD1; cdr3_length: 16; clone_size: -; j_call: TRBJ2-3; v_call: TRBV28; cdr3_nt: TGTGCCAGCAGTCGACCGACAGGGGGCGGTACAGATACGCAGTATTTT; cdr3_aa: CASSRPTGGGTDTQYF
d_call: -; cdr3_length: 15; clone_size: -; j_call: TRBJ2-3; v_call: TRBV15; cdr3_nt: TGTGCCACCAGCAGAGATCGAGGATTCACAGATACGCAGTATTTT; cdr3_aa: CATSRDRGFTDTQYF
d_call: -; cdr3_length: 16; clone_size: -; j_call: TRBJ2-1; v_call: TRBV23-1; cdr3_nt: TGCGCCAGCAGTCAATGGCCGCGGACGGCCTACAATGAGCAGTTCTTC; cdr3_aa: CASSQWPRTAYNEQFF
d_call: -; cdr3_length: 16; clone_size: few; j_call: TRBJ2-1; v_call: TRBV6-6; cdr3_nt: TGTGCCAGCAGTTCGGGAATAGGGGGGTCCTACAATGAGCAGTTCTTC; cdr3_aa: CASSSGIGGSYNEQFF
d_call: TRBD1; cdr3_length: 18; clone_size: -; j_call: TRBJ2-1; v_call: TRBV7-9; cdr3_nt: TGTGCCAGCAGCCTTAGTCGGGGGACAGGGTTCGGGTCGAAAGAGCAGTTCTTC; cdr3_aa: CASSLSRGTGFGSKEQFF
d_call: TRBD2; cdr3_length: 17; clone_size: -; j_call: TRBJ2-1; v_call: TRBV4-3; cdr3_nt: TGCGCCAGCAGCCATGGTGTGACTAGCGGGGGGGCAAATGAGCAGTTCTTC; cdr3_aa: CASSHGVTSGGANEQFF
d_call: TRBD2; cdr3_length: 16; clone_size: -; j_call: TRBJ2-7; v_call: TRBV5-4; cdr3_nt: TGTGCCAGCAGCTTGGAGCAGGCTAGCGGACCCTACGAGCAGTACTTC; cdr3_aa: CASSLEQASGPYEQYF
d_call: -; cdr3_length: 16; clone_size: -; j_call: TRBJ2-4; v_call: TRBV28; cdr3_nt: TGTGCCAGCAGTTTATTTGGGGCCATAGCCAAAAACATTCAGTACTTC; cdr3_aa: CASSLFGAIAKNIQYF
d_call: -; cdr3_length: 13; clone_size: -; j_call: TRBJ2-1; v_call: TRBV6-4; cdr3_nt: TGTGCCAGCAGTGACAGGCTACACAATGAGCAGTTCTTC; cdr3_aa: CASSDRLHNEQFF
d_call: TRBD1; cdr3_length: 15; clone_size: -; j_call: TRBJ2-7; v_call: TRBV7-2; cdr3_nt: TGTGCCAGCAGCTCTCTCCCGGGACAGTCCTACGAGCAGTACTTC; cdr3_aa: CASSSLPGQSYEQYF
d_call: -; cdr3_length: 14; clone_size: -; j_call: TRBJ2-7; v_call: TRBV11-2; cdr3_nt: TGTGCCAGCAGCATCGGGCTTGGCTCCTACGAGCAGTACTTC; cdr3_aa: CASSIGLGSYEQYF
d_call: -; cdr3_length: 14; clone_size: -; j_call: TRBJ1-2; v_call: TRBV30; cdr3_nt: TGTGCCTCCAACCCCTCGATCACCGGCTATGGCTACACCTTC; cdr3_aa: CASNPSITGYGYTF
d_call: -; cdr3_length: 15; clone_size: -; j_call: TRBJ2-7; v_call: TRBV6-5; cdr3_nt: TGTGCCAGCAGTTACCGCGCCGGGGGAGGTTCCGAGCAGTACTTC; cdr3_aa: CASSYRAGGGSEQYF
d_call: TRBD2; cdr3_length: 20; clone_size: -; j_call: TRBJ2-1; v_call: TRBV6-2/TRBV6-3; cdr3_nt: TGTGCCAGCAGTTACCGCGGACTAGCGGGGGGCCCGAGCTCCTACAATGAGCAGTTCTTC; cdr3_aa: CASSYRGLAGGPSSYNEQFF
d_call: -; cdr3_length: 20; clone_size: -; j_call: TRBJ2-3; v_call: TRBV30; cdr3_nt: TGTGCCTGGAGTAGGGATCCACCCACGCCCCGGGGATCTAGCACAGATACGCAGTATTTT; cdr3_aa: CAWSRDPPTPRGSSTDTQYF
d_call: -; cdr3_length: 17; clone_size: -; j_call: TRBJ2-3; v_call: TRBV5-8; cdr3_nt: TGTGCCAGCAGCTTGAGTCAGGCCCGTTTTAGCACAGATACGCAGTATTTT; cdr3_aa: CASSLSQARFSTDTQYF
d_call: -; cdr3_length: 13; clone_size: -; j_call: TRBJ1-1; v_call: TRBV7-2; cdr3_nt: TGTGCCAGCAGCTTAGAAGAGGGATCTGAAGCTTTCTTT; cdr3_aa: CASSLEEGSEAFF